The 3 T cell receptor beta chains reported below all come from one sample, sequenced in a study of human T cells and chemical hapten exposure (dated by TCRdb to the early 2020s). Read against the paper, the sample's time point label means: pre-sensitization, week 0. The intended sense of this specimen's treatment or condition label: therapeutic diphenylcyclopropenone sensitization with weekly scalp DPC. Library preparation employed RACE. Sequencer: NextSeq 500. Clones were called with MiXCR by TCRdb after fastp trimmed the public reads at Q25, and only in-frame beta chains were retained. Rows with one shared CDR3 protein collapse into an entry with the most common genes and DNA. The sample table records more than 300,000 distinct CDR3 sequences; approximately 5.8% of these occur just once. The ten largest clones represent around 8.6% of the sample. The specimen was whole blood, collected in connection with sensitization to the hapten diphenylcyclopropenone (DPC). Source of these receptors: a young woman with alopecia areata. Some clones in this sample may be carry-over from other donors' samples.

This clonotype has just a few counts. V and J are TRBV5-4 and TRBJ2-7; 7 nucleotides line up with TRBD2. The J segment lost 3 bases and the V segment lost 5 bases, leaving 5 bases of the junction unmatched. CDR3 length: 13 residues. Germline values: CDR1 SGHNT, CDR2 YYREEE (reference sequence). CDR3 protein: CASREASGYEQYF. In DNA, the CDR3 is TGTGCCAGCAGAGAGGCTAGCGGCTACGAGCAGTACTTC.

This clonotype was picked up many times. The chain has TRBV27 and TRBJ2-7; D is undetermined. The germline gives CDR1 MNHEY, CDR2 SMNVEV (reference sequence). The V and J ends lost 2 bases and 6 bases respectively, with 14 bases between them. CDR3 length equals 14 residues. DNA of the CDR3: TGTGCCAGCAGTTTAAGAGGCCGCGTTGTCGAGCAGTACTTC. It is translated as CASSLRGRVVEQYF.

This clonotype was seen ten or more times. CDR3 nucleotide sequence: TGTGCCAGCATCACCCAGGGTTTTGTAACAGATACGCAGTATTTT. Translation gives CASITQGFVTDTQYF. The chain links TRBV6-6 to TRBJ2-3; perhaps TRBD1 as D (5 bases). The CDR3 contains 15 residues. Germline lookup yields CDR1 MNHNY and CDR2 SVGAGI (reference sequence). Trimming shortened V by 7 bases and J by 3 bases, and 17 bases separated the two germline ends.